The 16 T cell receptor beta chains below were found in one sample sequenced in a study of T-cell memory formation after mild COVID-19. In TCRdb, the 5' RACE reads were re-called with MiXCR into one record per CDR3 protein. The sample records 400,000 to 500,000 distinct CDR3 sequences, 20% being singletons. The sequencing input was PBMCs or a T cell subset sorted from them (not recorded which). These receptors came from an adult woman who had mild COVID-19 (a few samples of this study predate the infection). Cell type and time point are not known.

This clonotype was seen more than once but under ten times. This chain links TRBV7-9 with TRBJ2-2; D remains ambiguous. Germline assignment: CDR1 SEHNR and CDR2 FQNEAQ (reference sequence). This CDR3 spans 17 amino acids. The germline V and J ends were trimmed by 1 base and 0 bases, with 12 bases remaining between them. CDR3 in amino acids: CASSLESREANTGELFF. In DNA form, the CDR3 reads TGTGCCAGCAGCTTAGAGTCTCGAGAGGCGAACACCGGGGAGCTGTTTTTT. Drawing the rest from reference TRBV7-9 and TRBJ2-2, the complete variable domain is DTGVSQNPRHKITKRGQNVTFRCDPISEHNRLYWYRQTLGQGPEFLTYFQNEAQLEKSRLLSDRFSAERPKGSFSTLEIQRTEQGDSAMYLCASSLESREANTGELFFGEGSRLTVL.

This clonotype was counted many times. The V call is TRBV6-2 or TRBV6-3, the J call TRBJ2-7; a possible D gene is TRBD1 (6 bases). The CDR3 extends over 12 amino acids. V was cut by 7 bases and J by 3 bases, with 10 bases left in between. Germline CDR1 is MNHEY and CDR2 is SVGEGT. The CDR3 sequence is CASKGENYEQYF. CDR3 coding DNA: TGTGCCAGCAAGGGGGAGAACTACGAGCAGTACTTC.

This chain uses TRBV12-3 or TRBV12-4 with TRBJ2-2; D might be TRBD2 (5 bases). CDR3 size: 14 residues. Trimming left V 5 bases short and J 4 bases short, with 11 bases between. CDR3 residues: CASSPLTSTGELFF. The CDR3 nucleotides are TGTGCCAGCAGTCCCCTAACTAGCACCGGGGAGCTGTTTTTT.

This clonotype came up a few times. The CDR3 loop is CASTGVYEQYF. The DNA for the CDR3 is TGTGCCAGCACTGGGGTTTACGAGCAGTACTTC. The chain carries TRBV6-2 or TRBV6-3 and TRBJ2-7; D is ambiguous. Germline CDR1 and CDR2: MNHEY and SVGEGT. CDR3 length: 11 amino acids. V lost 7 bases to trimming and J lost 4 bases, with 8 bases between them.

V is TRBV6-5 and J is TRBJ1-4, with 8 bases lining up with TRBD1. The ends lost 3 bases at V and 8 bases at J; junction bases unmatched: 5. CDR1 and CDR2 from the germline V gene are MNHEY and SVGAGI. CDR3 size: 14 residues. The DNA of the CDR3 is TGTGCCAGCAGTTATCTGCGGACAGGGGAAAAACTGTTTTTT. Protein: CASSYLRTGEKLFF.

The genes are TRBV14 and TRBJ1-4, with D possibly being TRBD1 (5 bases). The V gene's germline CDR1 is SGHDN and CDR2 FVKESK. V gave up 1 base and J gave up 8 bases, with 14 bases separating them. The CDR3 spans 15 residues. DNA for the CDR3: TGTGCCAGCAGCCAAGCGGGGTTCCGGGGGGAAAAACTGTTTTTT. As protein: CASSQAGFRGEKLFF. Full variable domain (outside the CDR3, taken from reference TRBV14 and TRBJ1-4): EAGVTQFPSHSVIEKGQTVTLRCDPISGHDNLYWYRRVMGKEIKFLLHFVKESKQDESGMPNNRFLAERTGGTYSTLKVQPAELEDSGVYFCASSQAGFRGEKLFFGSGTQLSVL.

The table lists this clonotype with many counts. This chain uses TRBV5-1 with TRBJ2-3; D gene ambiguous. Per germline, CDR1 SGHRS and CDR2 YFSETQ. V dropped 4 bases and J dropped 0 bases, with 9 bases sitting between them. This CDR3 spans 14 amino acids. The CDR3: CASSPPGSTDTQYF. The CDR3 DNA is TGCGCCAGCAGCCCGCCCGGGAGCACAGATACGCAGTATTTT.

This clonotype was observed a few times. The chain has TRBV11-2 and TRBJ2-1; possibly TRBD1 or TRBD2 for D (6 bases each). Trimming cost V 5 bases and J 7 bases, with 15 bases left between them. Germline-derived CDR1 and CDR2 are SGHAT and FQNNGV. This CDR3 has 14 amino acids. CDR3 loop: CASSLFGGRNEQFF. In DNA, the CDR3 is TGTGCCAGCAGCCTCTTTGGGGGGCGGAATGAGCAGTTCTTC.

This chain links TRBV15 with TRBJ1-2, with a possible D match to TRBD1 (5 bases). Germline CDR1 is LNHNV and CDR2 is YYDKDF (reference sequence). V was cut by 0 bases and J by 8 bases, with 13 bases left in between. The CDR3 loop spans 14 amino acids. The CDR3 DNA follows: TGTGCCACCAGCAGAGACGGCAGGGTGGAGGGCTACACCTTC. This gives the protein CATSRDGRVEGYTF. The entire variable domain, with the rest obtained from reference TRBV15 and TRBJ1-2, is as follows: DAMVIQNPRYQVTQFGKPVTLSCSQTLNHNVMYWYQQKSSQAPKLLFHYYDKDFNNEADTPDNFQSRRPNTSFCFLDIRSPGLGDTAMYLCATSRDGRVEGYTFGSGTRLTVV.

V is TRBV12-3 or TRBV12-4 and J is TRBJ2-5, with D possibly being TRBD1 or TRBD2 (5 bases each). With 2 bases removed from V and 5 bases from J, the gap between germline ends came to 15 bases. The CDR3 has 15 residues. The CDR3 DNA reads as TGTGCCAGCAGTTTAAACGAGGGGTCGGATGAGACCCAGTACTTC. This codes for CASSLNEGSDETQYF.

Many counts were recorded for this clonotype. J is TRBJ2-2 and V is TRBV9, with D uncertain. The CDR3 loop spans 11 amino acids. Germline V gene data show CDR1 as SGDLS and CDR2 as YYNGEE. The V end was cut by 3 bases, the J end by 5 bases, with 2 bases between. CDR3 sequence reads: CASSGTGELFF. The DNA of the CDR3 is TGTGCCAGCAGCGGGACCGGGGAGCTGTTTTTT.

This clonotype has ten or more counts. The V and J genes are TRBV4-2 and TRBJ2-7; the D is unclear. V lost 4 bases to trimming and J lost 6 bases, with 16 bases between them. Germline V CDR1 and CDR2: LGHNA, YNFKEQ. CDR3 length: 14 amino acids. The CDR3 spells CASSLTPGGSEQYF. The DNA for the CDR3 is TGTGCCAGCAGCCTGACCCCGGGTGGAAGCGAGCAGTACTTC.

The rearrangement uses TRBV20-1 and TRBJ2-1, with D perhaps matching TRBD2 (7 bases). V gave up 0 bases and J gave up 5 bases, with 20 bases separating them. The CDR3 contains 17 residues. CDR1 is DFQATT, CDR2 SNEGSKA, per germline (reference sequence). Here the CDR3 DNA reads TGCAGTGCTAGAGAGCGCCTCGGGCGGGGGCCAGACAATGAGCAGTTCTTC. As protein: CSARERLGRGPDNEQFF.

This clonotype was picked up a small number of times. The rearrangement uses TRBV5-1 and TRBJ2-5; TRBD2 agrees at 10 bases. CDR3 length: 15 residues. V lost 4 bases, J lost 0 bases, and 3 bases stayed unmatched. CDR1 is SGHRS, CDR2 YFSETQ, per germline. The CDR3 here is CASSPGLAYQETQYF. The CDR3 coding sequence is TGCGCCAGCAGCCCGGGACTAGCGTACCAAGAGACCCAGTACTTC. The whole variable domain, filled in from reference TRBV5-1 and TRBJ2-5, reads KAGVTQTPRYLIKTRGQQVTLSCSPISGHRSVSWYQQTPGQGLQFLFEYFSETQRNKGNFPGRFSGRQFSNSRSEMNVSTLELGDSALYLCASSPGLAYQETQYFGPGTRLLVL.

This sequence joins TRBV4-2 and TRBJ2-1; D might be TRBD1 or TRBD2, each matching 6 bases. V lost 0 bases and J lost 2, with 14 bases in between. This CDR3 spans 17 amino acids. CDR1 is LGHNA, CDR2 YNFKEQ, per germline. The CDR3 DNA reads as TGTGCCAGCAGCCAAGACGTGGGGGCTAGCGCCTACAATGAGCAGTTCTTC. Translated, it gives CASSQDVGASAYNEQFF.

Here the CDR3 DNA reads TGTGCCAGCAGCCCGAAGATCCAACAGGGTGGCTATGGCTACACCTTC. Translating gives CASSPKIQQGGYGYTF. The chain employs TRBV9 and TRBJ1-2; weak D call: TRBD1 (6 bases). In germline, CDR1 is SGDLS, CDR2 YYNGEE. Between the trimmed V and J ends, which lost 4 bases and 4 bases, there was a span of 20 bases. The CDR3 extends over 16 amino acids. Full variable domain (remainder filled in from reference TRBV9 and TRBJ1-2): DSGVTQTPKHLITATGQRVTLRCSPRSGDLSVYWYQQSLDQGLQFLIQYYNGEERAKGNILERFSAQQFPDLHSELNLSSLELGDSALYFCASSPKIQQGGYGYTFGSGTRLTVV.